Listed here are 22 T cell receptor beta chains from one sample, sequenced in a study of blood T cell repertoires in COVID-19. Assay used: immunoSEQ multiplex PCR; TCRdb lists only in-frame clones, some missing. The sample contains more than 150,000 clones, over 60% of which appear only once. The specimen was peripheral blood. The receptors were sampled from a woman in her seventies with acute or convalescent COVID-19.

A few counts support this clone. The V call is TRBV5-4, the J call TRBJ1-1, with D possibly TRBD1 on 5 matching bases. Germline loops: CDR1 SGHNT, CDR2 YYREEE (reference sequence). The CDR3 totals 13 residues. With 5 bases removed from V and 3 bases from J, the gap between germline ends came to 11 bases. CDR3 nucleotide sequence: TGTGCCAGCAGTATCGGAGGGGACACTGAAGCTTTCTTT. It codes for CASSIGGDTEAFF.

The CDR3 sequence: CATSGFNTEAFF. Here the CDR3 DNA reads TGTGCCACCAGCGGGTTCAACACTGAAGCTTTCTTT. The chain is built from TRBV6-6 and TRBJ1-1; D unresolved. Germline V gene sequence: CDR1 MNHNY, CDR2 SVGAGI (reference sequence). V was shortened by 10 bases and J by 2 bases, with 11 bases between the two germline ends. This CDR3 has 12 amino acids.

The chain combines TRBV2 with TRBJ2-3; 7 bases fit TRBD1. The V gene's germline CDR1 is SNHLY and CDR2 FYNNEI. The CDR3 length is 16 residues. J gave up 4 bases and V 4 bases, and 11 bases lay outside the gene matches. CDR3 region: CASSVLGGSQADTQYF. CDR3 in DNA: TGTGCCAGCAGTGTTTTAGGGGGCTCCCAGGCAGATACGCAGTATTTT.

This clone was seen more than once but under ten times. Here the CDR3 reads CASRPGGTTGELFF. CDR3 nucleotides: TGTGCCAGCAGGCCGGGGGGCACCACCGGGGAGCTGTTTTTT. V usage is TRBV9 and J usage is TRBJ2-2, with D tentatively TRBD2 (7 bases). This CDR3 comprises 14 residues. Trimming stripped 5 bases from V and 4 bases from J, with 12 bases between. The V gene's germline CDR1 is SGDLS and CDR2 YYNGEE.

This chain's CDR3 is CASSHPWGDDNEQFF. For the CDR3, the DNA is TGTGCCAGCAGCCACCCTTGGGGCGATGACAATGAGCAGTTCTTC. The chain links TRBV14 to TRBJ2-1; D perhaps matches TRBD1 (5 bases). The CDR3 has 15 amino acids. V was cut by 3 bases and J by 5 bases, with 14 bases left in between. Germline V gene sequence: CDR1 SGHDN, CDR2 FVKESK.

Here the CDR3 reads CASSLGRTYEQFF. CDR3 coding DNA: TGTGCCAGCAGCTTGGGGAGGACCTATGAGCAGTTCTTC. The V and J genes are TRBV5-4 and TRBJ2-1; TRBD2 is a possible D gene (5 bases). CDR3 length equals 13 residues. Germline CDR1 reads SGHNT; CDR2 reads YYREEE (reference sequence). The V gene lost 0 bases and the J gene lost 8 bases, with 9 bases spanning the gap.

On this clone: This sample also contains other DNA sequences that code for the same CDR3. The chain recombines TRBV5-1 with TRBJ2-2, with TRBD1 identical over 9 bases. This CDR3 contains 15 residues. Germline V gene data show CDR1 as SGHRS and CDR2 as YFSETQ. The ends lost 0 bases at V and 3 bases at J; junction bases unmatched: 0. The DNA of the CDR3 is TGCGCCAGCAGCTTGGGGGACAGGGACACCGGGGAGCTGTTTTTT. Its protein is CASSLGDRDTGELFF. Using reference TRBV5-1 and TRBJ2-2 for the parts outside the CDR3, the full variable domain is KAGVTQTPRYLIKTRGQQVTLSCSPISGHRSVSWYQQTPGQGLQFLFEYFSETQRNKGNFPGRFSGRQFSNSRSEMNVSTLELGDSALYLCASSLGDRDTGELFFGEGSRLTVL.

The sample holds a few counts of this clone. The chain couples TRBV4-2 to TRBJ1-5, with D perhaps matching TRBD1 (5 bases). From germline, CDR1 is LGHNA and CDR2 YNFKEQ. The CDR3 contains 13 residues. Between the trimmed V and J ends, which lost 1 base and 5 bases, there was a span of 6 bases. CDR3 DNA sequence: TGTGCCAGCAGCCAAGGGGGCGATCAGCCCCAGCATTTT. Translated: CASSQGGDQPQHF.

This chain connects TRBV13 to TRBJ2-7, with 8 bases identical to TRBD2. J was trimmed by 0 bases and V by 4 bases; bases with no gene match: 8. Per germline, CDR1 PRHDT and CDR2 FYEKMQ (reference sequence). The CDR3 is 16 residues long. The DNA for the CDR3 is TGTGCCAGCAGCTCCACCGGGACTAGGACCTCCTACGAGCAGTACTTC. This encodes CASSSTGTRTSYEQYF.

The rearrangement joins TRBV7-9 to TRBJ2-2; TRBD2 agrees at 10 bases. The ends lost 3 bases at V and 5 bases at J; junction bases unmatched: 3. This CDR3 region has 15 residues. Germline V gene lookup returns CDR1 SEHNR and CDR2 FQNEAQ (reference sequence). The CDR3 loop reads CASSFGTSDTGELFF. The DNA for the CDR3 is TGTGCCAGCAGCTTTGGGACTAGCGATACCGGGGAGCTGTTTTTT.

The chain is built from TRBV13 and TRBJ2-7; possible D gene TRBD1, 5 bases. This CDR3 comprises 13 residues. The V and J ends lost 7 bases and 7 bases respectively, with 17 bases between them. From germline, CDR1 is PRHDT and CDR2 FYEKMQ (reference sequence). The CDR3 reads CASMPSGSGEQYF. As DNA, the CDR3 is TGTGCCAGCATGCCGTCCGGTTCAGGGGAGCAGTACTTC. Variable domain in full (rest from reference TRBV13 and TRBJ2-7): AAGVIQSPRHLIKEKRETATLKCYPIPRHDTVYWYQQGPGQDPQFLISFYEKMQSDKGSIPDRFSAQQFSDYHSELNMSSLELGDSALYFCASMPSGSGEQYFGPGTRLTVT.

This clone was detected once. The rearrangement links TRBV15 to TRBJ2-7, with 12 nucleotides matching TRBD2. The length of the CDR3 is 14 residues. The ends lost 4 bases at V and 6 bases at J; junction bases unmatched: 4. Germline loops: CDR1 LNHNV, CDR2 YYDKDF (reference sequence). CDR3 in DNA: TGTGCCACCAGCAACGCTAGCGGGAGGGCCGAGCAGTACTTC. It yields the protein CATSNASGRAEQYF.

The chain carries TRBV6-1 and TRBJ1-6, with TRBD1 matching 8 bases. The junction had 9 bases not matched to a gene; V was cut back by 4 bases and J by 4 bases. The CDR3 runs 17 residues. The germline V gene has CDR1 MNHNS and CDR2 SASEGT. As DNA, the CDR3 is TGTGCCAGCAGTGGGTACAGGGGGGAAGTTTATAATTCACCCCTCCACTTT. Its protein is CASSGYRGEVYNSPLHF.

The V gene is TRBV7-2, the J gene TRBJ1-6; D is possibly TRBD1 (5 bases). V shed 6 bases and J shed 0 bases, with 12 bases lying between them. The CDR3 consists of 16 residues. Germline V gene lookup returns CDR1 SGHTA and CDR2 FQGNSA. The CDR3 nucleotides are TGTGCCAGCAGTCACAGGCCAAGCTCCTATAATTCACCCCTCCACTTT. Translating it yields CASSHRPSSYNSPLHF.

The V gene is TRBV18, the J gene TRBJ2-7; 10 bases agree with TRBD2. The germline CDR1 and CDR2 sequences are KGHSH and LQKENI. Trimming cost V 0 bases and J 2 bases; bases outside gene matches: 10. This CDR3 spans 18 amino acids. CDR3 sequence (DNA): TGTGCCAGCTCACCACCGATGGGCGCAGCGGGAGGGACCTACGAGCAGTACTTC. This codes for CASSPPMGAAGGTYEQYF. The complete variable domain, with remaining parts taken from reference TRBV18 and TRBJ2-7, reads NAGVMQNPRHLVRRRGQEARLRCSPMKGHSHVYWYRQLPEEGLKFMVYLQKENIIDESGMPKERFSAEFPKEGPSILRIQQVVRGDSAAYFCASSPPMGAAGGTYEQYFGPGTRLTVT.

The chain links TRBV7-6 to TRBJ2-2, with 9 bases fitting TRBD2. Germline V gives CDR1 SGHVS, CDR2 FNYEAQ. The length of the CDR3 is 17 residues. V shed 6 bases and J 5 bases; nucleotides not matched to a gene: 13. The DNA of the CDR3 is TGTGCCAGCAGTCTTAGCGGGAGTAGGGGAAAAACCGGGGAGCTGTTTTTT. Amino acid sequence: CASSLSGSRGKTGELFF.

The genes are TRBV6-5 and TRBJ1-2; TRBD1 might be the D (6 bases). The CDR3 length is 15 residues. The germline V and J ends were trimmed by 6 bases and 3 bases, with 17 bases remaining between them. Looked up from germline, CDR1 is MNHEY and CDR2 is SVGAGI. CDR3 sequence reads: CASRDRQNSHYGYTF. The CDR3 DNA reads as TGTGCCAGCAGGGACAGACAGAATTCCCACTATGGCTACACCTTC.

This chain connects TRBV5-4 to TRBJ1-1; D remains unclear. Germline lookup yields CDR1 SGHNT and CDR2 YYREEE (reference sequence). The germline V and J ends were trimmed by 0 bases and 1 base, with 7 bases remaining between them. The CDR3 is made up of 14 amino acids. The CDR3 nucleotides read TGTGCCAGCAGCTTGGCGTGGGCGAACACTGAAGCTTTCTTT. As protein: CASSLAWANTEAFF.

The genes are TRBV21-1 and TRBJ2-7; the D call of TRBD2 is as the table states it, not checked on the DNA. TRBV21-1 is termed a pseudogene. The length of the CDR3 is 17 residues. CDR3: CASSKEATSGLKDEQYF. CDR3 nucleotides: TGTGCCAGCAGCAAAGAGGCGACTAGCGGGCTCAAGGACGAGCAGTACTTC.

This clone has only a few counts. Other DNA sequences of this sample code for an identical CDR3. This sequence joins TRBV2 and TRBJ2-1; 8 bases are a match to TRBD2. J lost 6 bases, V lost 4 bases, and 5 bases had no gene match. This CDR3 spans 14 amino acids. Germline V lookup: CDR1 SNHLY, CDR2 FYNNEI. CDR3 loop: CASSVERESNEQFF. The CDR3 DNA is TGTGCCAGCAGTGTAGAGCGGGAGAGCAATGAGCAGTTCTTC.

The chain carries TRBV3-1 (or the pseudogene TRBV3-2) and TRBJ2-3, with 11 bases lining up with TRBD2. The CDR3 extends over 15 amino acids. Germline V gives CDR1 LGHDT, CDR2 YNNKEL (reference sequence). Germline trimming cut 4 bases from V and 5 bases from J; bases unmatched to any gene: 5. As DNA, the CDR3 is TGTGCCAGCAGCCCACTAGCGGGAGCTGGAGATACGCAGTATTTT. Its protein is CASSPLAGAGDTQYF.

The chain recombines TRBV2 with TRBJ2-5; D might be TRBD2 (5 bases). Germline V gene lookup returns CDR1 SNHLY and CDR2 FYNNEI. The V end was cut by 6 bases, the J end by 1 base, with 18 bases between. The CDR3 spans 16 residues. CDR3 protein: CASSEGSRGSQETQYF. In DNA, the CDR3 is TGTGCCAGCAGCGAGGGATCTCGGGGAAGCCAAGAGACCCAGTACTTC.